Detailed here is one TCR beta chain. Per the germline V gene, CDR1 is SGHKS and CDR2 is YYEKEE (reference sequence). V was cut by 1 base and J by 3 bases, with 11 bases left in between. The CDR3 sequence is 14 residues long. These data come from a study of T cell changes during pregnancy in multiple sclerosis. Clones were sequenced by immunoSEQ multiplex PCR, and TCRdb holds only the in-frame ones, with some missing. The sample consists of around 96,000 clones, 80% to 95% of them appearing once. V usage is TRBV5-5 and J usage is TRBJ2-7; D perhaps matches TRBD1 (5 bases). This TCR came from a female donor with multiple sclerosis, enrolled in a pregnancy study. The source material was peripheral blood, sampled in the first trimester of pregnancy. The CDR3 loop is CASSLLDNHYEQYF. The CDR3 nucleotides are TGTGCCAGCAGCTTGTTGGACAATCACTACGAGCAGTACTTC.